What follows is one TCR beta chain and its context. The sample originates from a study of blood T cell repertoires in COVID-19. Study-level background: Samples taken during acute and convalescent COVID-19 were collected in the United States, Italy and Spain. Sources were T cells, B-cell-depleted T cells, or PBMCs; the material itself was cDNA or gDNA.

The table came from immunoSEQ multiplex PCR; TCRdb's copy has only in-frame clones and leaves some out. The sample has fewer than 140,000 clones; 84% are singletons. V lost 6 bases and J 6 bases, leaving 15 bases between the germline ends. CDR1 SQVTM and CDR2 ANQGSEA come from the germline V gene. CDR3 length: 12 residues. The sample comprised peripheral blood. This sequence originates from a woman aged 60 to 75 with acute or convalescent COVID-19. The genes are TRBV29-1 and TRBJ2-7, with D possibly being TRBD1 (6 bases). The CDR3 reads CSVRTAGSEQYF. As DNA, the CDR3 is TGCAGCGTCCGGACAGCAGGGAGCGAGCAGTACTTC.